Listed below are T cell receptor beta chains from one sample, sequenced in a study of cytotoxic CD8 clonotypes in ibrutinib-treated CLL. This table comes from immunoSEQ multiplex PCR, and its TCRdb copy is limited to in-frame clones, with some not included. Among some 200,000 clones listed, over 60% were seen once. Sequencing was performed on PBMCs, taken after 24 months of ibrutinib treatment. The receptors here all came from a human donor with chronic lymphocytic leukemia. CDR3s include the opening cysteine and the closing phenylalanine or tryptophan. D genes are given only for firm matches.

j_gene	v_gene	d_gene	CDR3aa
TRBJ1-5	TRBV7-2	TRBD1	CASSPQPGQDQPQHF
TRBJ1-2	TRBV5-1	TRBD1	CASSRNGDRDHGYTF
TRBJ1-3	TRBV5-1	.	CASREGTFSGNTIYF
TRBJ2-5	TRBV6-1	TRBD1	CASRRQGQETQYF
TRBJ2-7	TRBV7-7	.	CASSSTGSYEQYF
TRBJ1-2	TRBV19	TRBD1	CASSIRDRPYGYTF
TRBJ2-7	TRBV6-5	TRBD2	CASSKLAGGSYEQYF
TRBJ1-5	TRBV25-1	.	CASSDWQGWQPQHF
TRBJ1-1	TRBV5-4	TRBD1	CASSTGQVNTEAFF
TRBJ2-2	TRBV4-3	TRBD2	CASSRAPGLADNTGELFF
TRBJ1-2	TRBV6-5	.	CASSFGQGLGYTF
TRBJ2-1	TRBV6-5	.	CASSYSGAAEQFF
TRBJ1-1	TRBV27	.	CASSPLGGLNTEAFF
TRBJ2-3	TRBV5-1	.	CASSGTISTDTQYF
TRBJ1-2	TRBV4-1	TRBD1	CASSPTGGSNSYGYTF
TRBJ2-3	TRBV5-4	.	CASSPQRGQGEGSTDTQYF